This passage covers 6 T cell receptor beta chains from one sample sequenced in a study of T cell repertoires in cytomegalovirus infection. In TCRdb, the reads were re-called with MiXCR into one record per CDR3 protein. The sample has about 700,000 distinct CDR3 sequences, roughly 33% seen once. These receptors' antigens are unknown. The sample in question was cultured PBMCs, obtained from culture after CMV antigen stimulation. The receptors here all came from a human donor in good health (CMV status not recorded). Some clones in this sample may be carry-over from other donors' samples.

This chain joins TRBV19 and TRBJ2-2; D may be TRBD1 (5 bases). The germline V gene encodes CDR1 LNHDA and CDR2 SQIVND (reference sequence). The germline V and J ends were trimmed by 5 bases and 0 bases, with 16 bases remaining between them. CDR3 length: 17 amino acids. DNA for the CDR3: TGTGCCAGTAGTCCCCAGTTGACAGAAGCGAACACCGGGGAGCTGTTTTTT. It translates to CASSPQLTEANTGELFF.

This clonotype was picked up a small number of times. The genes are TRBV4-3 and TRBJ2-1; 14 bases fit TRBD2. This CDR3 is built from 16 residues. Germline loops: CDR1 LGHNA, CDR2 YSLEER. Trimming took 4 bases from V and 10 from J; bases not matched to a gene: 9. The CDR3 sequence: CASSLGTSGRGREQFF. The CDR3 DNA is TGCGCCAGCAGCCTAGGGACTAGCGGGAGAGGAAGGGAGCAGTTCTTC.

This clonotype was counted a few times. The DNA for the CDR3 is TGTGCCAGCAGTTACTCGGCGGGCGGAGACTACGAGCAGTACTTC. Protein sequence: CASSYSAGGDYEQYF. The chain combines TRBV6-5 with TRBJ2-7; possible D gene TRBD2, 5 bases. V was cut by 0 bases and J by 3 bases, with 12 bases left in between. Looked up from germline, CDR1 is MNHEY and CDR2 is SVGAGI. This CDR3 is built from 15 residues.

V usage is TRBV12-3 or TRBV12-4 and J usage is TRBJ1-1, with D hard to call. This CDR3 is 13 amino acids long. V gave up 5 bases and J gave up 1 base, with 8 bases separating them. The CDR3 region has the DNA TGTGCCAGCAGTGAAACAGCGAACACTGAAGCTTTCTTT. Translation gives CASSETANTEAFF.

This chain uses TRBV7-9 with TRBJ1-5; D gene ambiguous. Germline V gene data show CDR1 as SEHNR and CDR2 as FQNEAQ (reference sequence). V dropped 6 bases and J dropped 6 bases, with 9 bases sitting between them. CDR3 length: 12 residues. The CDR3 nucleotides are TGTGCCAGCAGGGCAGACGGTCAGCCCCAGCATTTT. Protein sequence: CASRADGQPQHF.

This chain links TRBV7-2 with TRBJ2-7; 9 bases match TRBD1. The CDR3 extends over 14 amino acids. Germline CDR1 reads SGHTA; CDR2 reads FQGNSA. V lost 8 bases to trimming and J lost 1 base; unmatched junction nucleotides: 6. This CDR3 reads CASQTGTGSYEQYF. CDR3 DNA sequence: TGTGCCAGCCAGACCGGGACAGGGTCCTACGAGCAGTACTTC.